This record concerns one TCR beta chain sequence. Assay: immunoSEQ multiplex PCR; the TCRdb copy retains only in-frame clones and omits some. The sample holds some 220,000 clones, roughly nine tenths seen once. These data originate in a study of blood T cell repertoires in COVID-19. Study information: Some COVID-19 samples were acute and others convalescent; all came from the United States, Italy and Spain.

Germline V gives CDR1 SGHRS, CDR2 YFSETQ. Trimming left V 4 bases short and J 1 base short, with 8 bases between. This CDR3 comprises 13 residues. Sequenced input: PBMCs or T cells enriched from blood (not recorded which). V gene TRBV5-1 combines with J gene TRBJ1-1, with D uncertain. The source is a woman in her forties or fifties in a cohort exposed to, infected with or recovered from COVID-19 (not recorded which). As DNA, the CDR3 is TGCGCCAGCAGCCCCGGGAAGAACACTGAAGCTTTCTTT. This translates into CASSPGKNTEAFF.